The clone carrying this T cell receptor beta chain was seen only once. The sample originates from a study of blood T cell repertoires in COVID-19. As for the study in general: COVID-19 samples collected from the United States, Italy and Spain covered acute and convalescent phases. The cDNA or gDNA used as material had been derived from T cells, B-cell-depleted T cells, or PBMCs.

Seattle-derived patients entered the study during active infection and were followed longitudinally. Germline V gives CDR1 SGHAT, CDR2 FQDESV (reference sequence). This CDR3 region has 14 residues. The V and J ends lost 5 bases and 1 base respectively, with 12 bases between them. This table comes from immunoSEQ multiplex PCR, and its TCRdb copy is limited to in-frame clones, with some not included. The table shows around 170,000 clones, with 80% to 90% occurring only once. The chain links TRBV11-1 to TRBJ2-7, with D perhaps matching TRBD2 (6 bases). The receptor was isolated from a woman older than 75 with COVID-19, enrolled during active disease. Sequenced sample: peripheral blood. CDR3 sequence: CASSPRDWSYEQYF. DNA of the CDR3: TGTGCCAGCAGCCCCCGGGACTGGTCCTACGAGCAGTACTTC.